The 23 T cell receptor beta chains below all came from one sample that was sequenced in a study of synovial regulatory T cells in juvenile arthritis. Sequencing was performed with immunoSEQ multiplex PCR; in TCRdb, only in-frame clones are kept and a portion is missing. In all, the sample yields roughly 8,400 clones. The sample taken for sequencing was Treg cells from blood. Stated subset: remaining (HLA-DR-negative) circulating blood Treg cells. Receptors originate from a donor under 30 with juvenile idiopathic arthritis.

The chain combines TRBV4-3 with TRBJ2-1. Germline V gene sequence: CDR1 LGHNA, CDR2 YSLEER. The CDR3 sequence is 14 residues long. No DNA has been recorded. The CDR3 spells CASSQDSLRPQQFF.

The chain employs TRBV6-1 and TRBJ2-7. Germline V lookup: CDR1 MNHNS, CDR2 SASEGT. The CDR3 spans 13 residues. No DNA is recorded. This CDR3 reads CASSEGLGREQYF.

This CDR3 is CASSFTGISTDTQYF. This chain links TRBV28 with TRBJ2-3; TCRdb returns TRBD1, unconfirmable since there is no DNA. CDR3 size: 15 residues. No DNA was logged. The germline V gene has CDR1 MDHEN and CDR2 SYDVKM.

CDR3 in amino acids: CATSRGEGPQYF. The chain is built from TRBV15 and TRBJ2-3; TCRdb indicates TRBD2, and absent DNA this call remains unverified. This CDR3 is 12 amino acids long. No DNA was logged. CDR1 is LNHNV, CDR2 YYDKDF, per germline (reference sequence).

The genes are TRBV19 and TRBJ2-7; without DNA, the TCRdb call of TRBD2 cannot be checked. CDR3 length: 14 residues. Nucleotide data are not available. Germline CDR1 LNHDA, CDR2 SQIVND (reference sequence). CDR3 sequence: CASSRLAGVNEQYF. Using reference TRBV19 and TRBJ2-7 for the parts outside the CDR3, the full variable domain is DGGITQSPKYLFRKEGQNVTLSCEQNLNHDAMYWYRQDPGQGLRLIYYSQIVNDFQKGDIAEGYSVSREKKESFPLTVTSAQKNPTAFYLCASSRLAGVNEQYFGPGTRLTVT.

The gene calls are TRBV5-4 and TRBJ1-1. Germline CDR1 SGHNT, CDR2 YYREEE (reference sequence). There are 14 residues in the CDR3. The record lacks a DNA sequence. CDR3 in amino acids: CASSLGGGNTEAFF.

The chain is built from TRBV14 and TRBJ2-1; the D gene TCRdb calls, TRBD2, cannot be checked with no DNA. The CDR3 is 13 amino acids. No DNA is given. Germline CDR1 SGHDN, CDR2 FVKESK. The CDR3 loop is CASSLPPGLEQFF.

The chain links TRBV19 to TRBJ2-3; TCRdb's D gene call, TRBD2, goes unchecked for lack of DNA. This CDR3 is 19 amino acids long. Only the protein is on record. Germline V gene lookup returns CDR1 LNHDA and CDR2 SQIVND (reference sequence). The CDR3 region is CASSAWTSGHHVGTDTQYF.

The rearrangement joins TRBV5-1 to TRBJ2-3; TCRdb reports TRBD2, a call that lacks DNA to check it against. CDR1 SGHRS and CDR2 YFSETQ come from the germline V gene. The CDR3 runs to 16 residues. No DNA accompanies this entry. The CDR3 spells CASSYEAGGRTDTQYF.

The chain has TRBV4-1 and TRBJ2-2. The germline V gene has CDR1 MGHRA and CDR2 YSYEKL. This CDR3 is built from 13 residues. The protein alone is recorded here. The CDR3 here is CASSPRTRAELFF.

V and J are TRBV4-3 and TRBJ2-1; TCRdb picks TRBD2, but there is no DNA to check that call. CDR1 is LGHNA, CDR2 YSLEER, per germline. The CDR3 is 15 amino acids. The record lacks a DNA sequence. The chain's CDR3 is CASSQDAGSHNEQFF.

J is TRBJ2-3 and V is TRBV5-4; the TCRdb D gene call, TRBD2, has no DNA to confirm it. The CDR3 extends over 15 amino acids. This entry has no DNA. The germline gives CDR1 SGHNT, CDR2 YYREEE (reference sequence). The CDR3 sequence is CASSLDGLAGDTQYF.

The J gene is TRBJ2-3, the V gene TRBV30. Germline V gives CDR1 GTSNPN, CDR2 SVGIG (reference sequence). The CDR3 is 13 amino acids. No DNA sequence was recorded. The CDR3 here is CAWAPPNTDTQYF.

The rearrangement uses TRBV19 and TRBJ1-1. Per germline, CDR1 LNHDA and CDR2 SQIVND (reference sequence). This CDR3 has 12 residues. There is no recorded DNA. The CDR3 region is CASSIIDTEAFF.

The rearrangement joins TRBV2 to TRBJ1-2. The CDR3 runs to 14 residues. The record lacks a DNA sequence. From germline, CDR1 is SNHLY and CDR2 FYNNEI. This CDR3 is CASSERGALVGYTF.

CDR3 sequence: CASSEKGAADTQYF. This rearrangement joins TRBV10-2 to TRBJ2-3; TCRdb gives TRBD1 as the D gene, but with no DNA this cannot be confirmed. The CDR3 covers 14 residues. DNA is not recorded here. Germline V lookup: CDR1 WSHSY, CDR2 SAAADI.

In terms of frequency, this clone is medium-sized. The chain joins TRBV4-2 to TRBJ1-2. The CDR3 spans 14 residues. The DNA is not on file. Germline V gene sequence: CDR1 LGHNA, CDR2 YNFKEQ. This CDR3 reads CASSQDERGYGYTF.

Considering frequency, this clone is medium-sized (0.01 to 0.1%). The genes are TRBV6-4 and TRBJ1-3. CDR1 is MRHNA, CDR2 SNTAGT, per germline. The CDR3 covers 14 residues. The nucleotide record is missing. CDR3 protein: CASSDWGDGNTIYF.

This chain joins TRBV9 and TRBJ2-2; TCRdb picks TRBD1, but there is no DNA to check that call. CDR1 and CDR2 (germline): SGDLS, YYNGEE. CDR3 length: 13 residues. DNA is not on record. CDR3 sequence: CASSARGTGELFF.

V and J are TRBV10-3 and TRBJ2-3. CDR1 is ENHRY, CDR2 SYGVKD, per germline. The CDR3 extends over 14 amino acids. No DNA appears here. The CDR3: CAISESVGIDTQYF.

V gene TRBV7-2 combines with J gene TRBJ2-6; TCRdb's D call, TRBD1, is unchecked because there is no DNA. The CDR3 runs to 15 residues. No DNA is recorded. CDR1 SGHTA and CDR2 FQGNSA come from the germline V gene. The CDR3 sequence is CASRGQASGANVLTF.

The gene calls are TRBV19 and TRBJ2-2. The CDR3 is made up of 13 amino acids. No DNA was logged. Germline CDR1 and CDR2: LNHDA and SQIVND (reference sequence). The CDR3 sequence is CASSIGTRGELFF.

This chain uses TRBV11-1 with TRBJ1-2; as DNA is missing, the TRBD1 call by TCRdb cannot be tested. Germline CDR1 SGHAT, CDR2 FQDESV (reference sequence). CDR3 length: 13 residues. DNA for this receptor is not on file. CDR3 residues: CASSTRTVDGYTF.